This T cell receptor (beta chain) was identified in a study of control samples from healthy donors and cancer patients. Measured with immunoSEQ multiplex PCR; TCRdb has only the in-frame clones, and not every one. This sample has about 130,000 clones; about 88% occur once, and the top ten carry 3.2%. Trimming removed 3 bases at V and 7 bases at J, with 13 bases between. Germline V CDR1 and CDR2: GTSNPN, SVGIG (reference sequence). The CDR3 length is 13 residues. This clone was seen only once. The chain combines TRBV30 with TRBJ1-5, with D possibly being TRBD1 (5 bases). Material: blood. The TCR sequence derives from a man aged 45-65 years in good health. CDR3 in amino acids: CAWSVGDYQPQHF. The DNA for the CDR3 is TGTGCCTGGAGCGTGGGGGATTACCAGCCCCAGCATTTT.